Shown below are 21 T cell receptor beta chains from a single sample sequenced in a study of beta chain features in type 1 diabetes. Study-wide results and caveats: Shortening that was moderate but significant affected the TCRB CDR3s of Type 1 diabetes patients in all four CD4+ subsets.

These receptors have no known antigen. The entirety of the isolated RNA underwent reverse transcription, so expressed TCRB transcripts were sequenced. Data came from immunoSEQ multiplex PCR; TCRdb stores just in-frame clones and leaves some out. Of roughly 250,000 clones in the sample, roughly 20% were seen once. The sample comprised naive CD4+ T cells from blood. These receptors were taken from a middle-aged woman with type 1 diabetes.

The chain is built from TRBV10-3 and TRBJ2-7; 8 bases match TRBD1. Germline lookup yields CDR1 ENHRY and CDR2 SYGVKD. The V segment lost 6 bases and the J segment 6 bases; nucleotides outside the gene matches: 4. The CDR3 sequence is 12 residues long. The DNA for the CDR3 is TGTGCCATCAGGGACAGGGCCGGCGAGCAGTACTTC. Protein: CAIRDRAGEQYF.

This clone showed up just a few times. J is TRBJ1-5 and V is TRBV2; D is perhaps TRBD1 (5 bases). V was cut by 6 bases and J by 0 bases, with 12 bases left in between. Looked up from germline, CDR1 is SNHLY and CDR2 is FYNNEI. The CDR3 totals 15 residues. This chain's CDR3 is CASRDGQYSNQPQHF. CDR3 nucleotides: TGTGCCAGCAGAGATGGACAATATAGCAATCAGCCCCAGCATTTT.

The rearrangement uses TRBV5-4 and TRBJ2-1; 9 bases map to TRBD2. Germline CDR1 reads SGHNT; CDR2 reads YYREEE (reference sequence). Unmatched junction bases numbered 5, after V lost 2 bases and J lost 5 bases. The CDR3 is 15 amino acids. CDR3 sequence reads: CASSLYRLADNEQFF. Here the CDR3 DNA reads TGTGCCAGCAGCTTATATAGACTAGCGGACAATGAGCAGTTCTTC.

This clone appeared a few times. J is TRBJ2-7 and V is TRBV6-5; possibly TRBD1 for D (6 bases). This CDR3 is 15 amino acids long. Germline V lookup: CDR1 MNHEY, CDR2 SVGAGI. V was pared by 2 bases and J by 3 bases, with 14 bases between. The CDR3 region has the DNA TGTGCCAGCAGTTACCTGGGGGCAGGGCGCTACGAGCAGTACTTC. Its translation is CASSYLGAGRYEQYF.

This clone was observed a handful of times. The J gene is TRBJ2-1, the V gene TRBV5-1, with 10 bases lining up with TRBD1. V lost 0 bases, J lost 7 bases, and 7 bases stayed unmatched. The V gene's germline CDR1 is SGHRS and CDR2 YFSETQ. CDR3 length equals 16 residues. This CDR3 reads CASSLGGQGGRNEQFF. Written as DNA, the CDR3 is TGCGCCAGCAGCTTGGGAGGACAGGGGGGACGAAATGAGCAGTTCTTC.

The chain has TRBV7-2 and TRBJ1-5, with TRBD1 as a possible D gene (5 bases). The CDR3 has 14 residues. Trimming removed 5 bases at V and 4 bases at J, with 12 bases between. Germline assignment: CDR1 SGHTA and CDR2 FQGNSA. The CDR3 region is CASSPRQQNQPQHF. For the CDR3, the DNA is TGTGCCAGCAGCCCCAGACAGCAGAATCAGCCCCAGCATTTT. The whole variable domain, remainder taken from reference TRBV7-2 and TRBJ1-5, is GAGVSQSPSNKVTEKGKDVELRCDPISGHTALYWYRQSLGQGLEFLIYFQGNSAPDKSGLPSDRFSAERTGGSVSTLTIQRTQQEDSAVYLCASSPRQQNQPQHFGDGTRLSIL.

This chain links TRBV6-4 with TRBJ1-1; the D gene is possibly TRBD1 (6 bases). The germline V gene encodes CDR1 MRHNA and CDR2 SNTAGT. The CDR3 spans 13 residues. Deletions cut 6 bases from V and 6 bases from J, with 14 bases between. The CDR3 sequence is CASSATGFSEAFF. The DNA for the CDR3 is TGTGCCAGCAGCGCGACAGGATTCTCTGAAGCTTTCTTT.

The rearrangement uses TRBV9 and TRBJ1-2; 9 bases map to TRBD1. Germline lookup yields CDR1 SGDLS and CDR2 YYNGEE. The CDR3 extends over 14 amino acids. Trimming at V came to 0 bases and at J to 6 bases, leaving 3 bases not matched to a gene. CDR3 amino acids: CASSVEDRGDGYTF. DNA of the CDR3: TGTGCCAGCAGCGTAGAGGACAGGGGCGATGGCTACACCTTC.

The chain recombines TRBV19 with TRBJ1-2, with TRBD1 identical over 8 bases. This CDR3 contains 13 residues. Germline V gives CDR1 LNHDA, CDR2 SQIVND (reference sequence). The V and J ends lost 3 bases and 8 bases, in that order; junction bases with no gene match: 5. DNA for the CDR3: TGTGCCAGTAGTATCGGACAGGGACGAGGCTACACCTTC. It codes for CASSIGQGRGYTF.

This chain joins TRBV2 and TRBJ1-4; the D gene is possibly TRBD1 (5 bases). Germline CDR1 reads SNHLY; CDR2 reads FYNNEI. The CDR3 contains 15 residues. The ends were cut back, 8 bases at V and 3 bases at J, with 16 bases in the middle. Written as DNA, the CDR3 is TGTGCCAGCTTGGACGGCGGGGCCCCTAATGAAAAACTGTTTTTT. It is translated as CASLDGGAPNEKLFF.

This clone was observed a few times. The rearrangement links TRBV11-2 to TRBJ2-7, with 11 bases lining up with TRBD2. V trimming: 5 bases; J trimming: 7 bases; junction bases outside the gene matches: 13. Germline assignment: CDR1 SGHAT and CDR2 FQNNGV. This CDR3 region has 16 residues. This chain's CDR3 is CASSRLAGGLLREQYF. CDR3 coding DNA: TGTGCCAGCAGCCGCCTAGCGGGAGGCCTCCTGAGGGAGCAGTACTTC.

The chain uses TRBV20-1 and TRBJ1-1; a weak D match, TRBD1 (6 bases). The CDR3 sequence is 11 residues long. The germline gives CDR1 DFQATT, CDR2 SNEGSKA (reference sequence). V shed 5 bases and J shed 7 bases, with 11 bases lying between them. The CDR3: CSAVEGVEAFF. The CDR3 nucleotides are TGCAGTGCTGTAGAGGGGGTTGAAGCTTTCTTT.

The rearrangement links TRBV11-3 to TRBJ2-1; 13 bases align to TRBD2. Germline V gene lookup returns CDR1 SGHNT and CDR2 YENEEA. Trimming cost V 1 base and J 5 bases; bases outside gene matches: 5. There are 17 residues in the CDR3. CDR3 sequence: CASSLALAGGQHNEQFF. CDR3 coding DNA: TGTGCCAGCAGCTTAGCACTAGCGGGAGGGCAACACAATGAGCAGTTCTTC.

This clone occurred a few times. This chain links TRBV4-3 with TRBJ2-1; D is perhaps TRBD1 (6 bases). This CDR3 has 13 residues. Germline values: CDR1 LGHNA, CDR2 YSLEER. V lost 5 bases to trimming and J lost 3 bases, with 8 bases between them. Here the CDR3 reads CASSRGGYNEQFF. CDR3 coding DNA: TGCGCCAGCAGCAGAGGGGGCTACAATGAGCAGTTCTTC.

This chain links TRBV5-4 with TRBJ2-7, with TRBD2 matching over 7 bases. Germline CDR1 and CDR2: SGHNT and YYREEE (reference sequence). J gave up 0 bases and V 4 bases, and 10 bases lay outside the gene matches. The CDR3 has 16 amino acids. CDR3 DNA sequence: TGTGCCAGCAGCCCTCATTCCGGCGGGAGCTCCTACGAGCAGTACTTC. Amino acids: CASSPHSGGSSYEQYF.

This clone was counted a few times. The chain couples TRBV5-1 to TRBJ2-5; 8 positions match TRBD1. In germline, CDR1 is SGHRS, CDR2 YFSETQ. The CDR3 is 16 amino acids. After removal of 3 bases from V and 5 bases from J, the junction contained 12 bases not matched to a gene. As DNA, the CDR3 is TGCGCCAGCAGCTCAGCCGGGACAGGACAGAGGGAGACCCAGTACTTC. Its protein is CASSSAGTGQRETQYF.

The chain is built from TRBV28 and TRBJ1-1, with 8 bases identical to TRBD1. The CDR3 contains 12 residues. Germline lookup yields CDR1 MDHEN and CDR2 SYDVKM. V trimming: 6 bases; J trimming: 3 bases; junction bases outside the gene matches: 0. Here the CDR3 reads CASRTGDTEAFF. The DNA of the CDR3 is TGTGCCAGCAGGACAGGGGACACTGAAGCTTTCTTT.

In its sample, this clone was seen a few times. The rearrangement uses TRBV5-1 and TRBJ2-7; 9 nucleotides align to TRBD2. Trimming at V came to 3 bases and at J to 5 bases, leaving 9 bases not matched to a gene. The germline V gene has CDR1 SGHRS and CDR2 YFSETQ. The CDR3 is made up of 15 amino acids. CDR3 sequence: CASSYLAGGPDEQYF. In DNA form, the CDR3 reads TGCGCCAGCAGCTACCTCGCGGGAGGGCCTGACGAGCAGTACTTC.

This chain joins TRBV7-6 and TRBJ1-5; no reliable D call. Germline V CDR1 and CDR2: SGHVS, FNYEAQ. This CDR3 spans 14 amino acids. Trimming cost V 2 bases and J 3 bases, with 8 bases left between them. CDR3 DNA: TGTGCCAGCAGCTTATTGGCCCCCAATCAGCCCCAGCATTTT. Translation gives CASSLLAPNQPQHF. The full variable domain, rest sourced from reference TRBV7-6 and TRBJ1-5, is GAGVSQSPRYKVTKRGQDVALRCDPISGHVSLYWYRQALGQGPEFLTYFNYEAQQDKSGLPNDRFSAERPEGSISTLTIQRTEQRDSAMYRCASSLLAPNQPQHFGDGTRLSIL.

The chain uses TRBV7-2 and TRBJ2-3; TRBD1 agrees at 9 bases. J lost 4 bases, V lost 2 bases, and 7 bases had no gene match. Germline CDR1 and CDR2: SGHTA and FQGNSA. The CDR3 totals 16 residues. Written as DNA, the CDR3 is TGTGCCAGCAGCTTACTCGGACAGGGGTCCGCAGATACGCAGTATTTT. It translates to CASSLLGQGSADTQYF.

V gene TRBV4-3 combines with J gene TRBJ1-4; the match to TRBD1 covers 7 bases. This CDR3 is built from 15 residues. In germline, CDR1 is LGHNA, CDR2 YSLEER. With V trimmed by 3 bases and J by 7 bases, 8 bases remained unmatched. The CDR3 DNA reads TGCGCCAGCAGCCACCGACAGGGTATGGGTGAAAAACTGTTTTTT. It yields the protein CASSHRQGMGEKLFF.